A selection of T cell receptor beta chains follows, all from one sample in a study of PD-1 blockade in classical Hodgkin lymphoma. Only in-frame clones appear in the TCRdb table, and some are missing; sequencing was by immunoSEQ multiplex PCR. Of under 40,000 clones in the sample, 77% are singletons; the top ten hold approximately 9.8%. This specimen consisted of peripheral blood mononuclear cells (PBMCs), obtained before the fourth cycle of nivolumab. All receptors come from a human donor with classical Hodgkin lymphoma. CDR3s include the opening cysteine and the closing phenylalanine or tryptophan. Expanded clones are given a class, and other clones once, few, many or no size at all.

j_gene,v_gene,abundance,CDR3aa
TRBJ2-2,TRBV6-5,-,CASSPLGGELFF
TRBJ1-4,TRBV28,-,CASSTPSGGANEKLFF
TRBJ2-2,TRBV6-5,-,CATRSMGTGELFF
TRBJ2-5,TRBV6-5,-,CASSYWTGGQETQYF
TRBJ1-4,TRBV28,-,CASSLYTGYKLFF
TRBJ1-1,TRBV28,-,CASSPPTGRNTEAFF
TRBJ2-3,TRBV6-4,-,CASSASGGAVDTQYF
TRBJ2-3,TRBV7-9,-,CASSLGQITSTDTQYF
TRBJ1-1,TRBV14,medium-sized,CASSGAASRVNTEAFF
TRBJ1-2,TRBV6-6,-,CASTKAGGQYGYTF
TRBJ2-7,TRBV5-1,-,CASSFGFGTGFYEQYF
TRBJ2-6,TRBV7-9,-,CASSLDQTSGANVLTF
TRBJ1-4,TRBV4-3,-,CASSQETGAGEKLFF
TRBJ1-4,TRBV21-1,few,CASSNSGQPNEKLFF
TRBJ2-2,TRBV11-3,once,CASSLGFSEAGELFF
TRBJ1-1,TRBV2,-,CASSRRGRTEAFF
TRBJ1-1,TRBV5-1,-,CASSFSGAYTEAFF
TRBJ2-7,TRBV7-9,once,CASSGQIRAYEQYF
TRBJ1-2,TRBV5-1,-,CASSSGLTADYGYTF
TRBJ1-1,TRBV5-1,-,CASSLIGRAITEAFF
TRBJ1-3,TRBV18,-,CASSPLGESSGNTIYF
TRBJ2-7,TRBV10-3,-,CAISDWTGIEQYF
TRBJ1-4,TRBV2,few,CASSERRTNEKLFF
TRBJ2-2,TRBV28,few,CASSFLGLANTGELFF
TRBJ2-1,TRBV19,-,CASSINPNNEQFF
TRBJ2-5,TRBV9,few,CASSTSGGTPSTQYF
TRBJ1-2,TRBV20-1,-,CSVSTYYGYTF
TRBJ2-3,TRBV11-2,-,CASSLAPRLAGGSTDTQYF
TRBJ1-5,TRBV10-3,-,CAISAGWQPQHF
TRBJ1-4,TRBV5-1,-,CASSWTPGQGIEKLFF
TRBJ2-1,TRBV2,-,CASRVSSAPYNEQFF
TRBJ2-1,TRBV7-8,-,CASSRRTGDYNEQFF